This entry lists 13 T cell receptor beta chains sequenced from one sample in a study of neurological immune-mediated disorders. TCRdb used MiXCR to reprocess the 5' RACE reads, holding one entry per CDR3 protein. The sample yields fewer than 85,000 distinct CDR3 sequences, about 4% seen once. Sequenced: PBMCs. These TCRs come from a man aged 25-45 years with multiple sclerosis.

The rearrangement uses TRBV27 and TRBJ1-1; D gene unclear. V dropped 4 bases and J dropped 0 bases, with 6 bases sitting between them. The CDR3 spans 13 residues. Germline V gene lookup returns CDR1 MNHEY and CDR2 SMNVEV (reference sequence). In DNA form, the CDR3 reads TGTGCCAGCAGTTCCACGTTGAACACTGAAGCTTTCTTT. It codes for CASSSTLNTEAFF.

At least ten counts were recorded for this clonotype. The rearrangement joins TRBV6-6 to TRBJ1-2, with D unresolved. The CDR3 is made up of 16 amino acids. V lost 1 base and J 4 bases, leaving 16 bases between the germline ends. The germline V gene encodes CDR1 MNHNY and CDR2 SVGAGI (reference sequence). CDR3 protein: CASSYLAAGGSYGYTF. The CDR3 nucleotides read TGTGCCAGCAGTTACTTGGCGGCTGGCGGCAGCTATGGCTACACCTTC.

This clonotype showed up many times. V is TRBV5-1 and J is TRBJ2-7; D gene uncertain. V was clipped by 1 base and J by 3 bases, with 5 bases between them. Germline V gives CDR1 SGHRS, CDR2 YFSETQ. The CDR3 has 12 residues. The CDR3 loop is CASSLLGYEQYF. DNA of the CDR3: TGCGCCAGCAGCTTGTTGGGCTACGAGCAGTACTTC.

This clonotype occurred many times. The chain uses TRBV20-1 and TRBJ2-3, with D perhaps matching TRBD1 or TRBD2 (5 bases each). Germline V gives CDR1 DFQATT, CDR2 SNEGSKA (reference sequence). V was pared by 3 bases and J by 2 bases, with 9 bases between. The CDR3 spans 13 residues. In nucleotides, the CDR3 is TGCAGTGCTAGCGGGGCCCCCACAGATACGCAGTATTTT. Translated: CSASGAPTDTQYF.

This clonotype was recorded at least ten times. V is TRBV7-6 and J is TRBJ2-7, with 8 bases identical to TRBD2. With 5 bases clipped from V and 6 bases from J, the junction kept 12 bases outside the gene matches. CDR1 and CDR2 from the germline V gene are SGHVS and FNYEAQ. There are 15 residues in the CDR3. The CDR3 reads CASSPGTRVPREQYF. CDR3 DNA sequence: TGTGCCAGCAGCCCCGGGACTAGAGTCCCACGCGAGCAGTACTTC. The variable domain in full, completed from reference TRBV7-6 and TRBJ2-7, reads GAGVSQSPRYKVTKRGQDVALRCDPISGHVSLYWYRQALGQGPEFLTYFNYEAQQDKSGLPNDRFSAERPEGSISTLTIQRTEQRDSAMYRCASSPGTRVPREQYFGPGTRLTVT.

This clonotype has at least ten counts. The CDR3 coding sequence is TGCAGTGCTAGAGAACTGGGTTATAGCAATCAGCCCCAGCATTTT. This codes for CSARELGYSNQPQHF. The chain joins TRBV20-1 to TRBJ1-5; D is unclear. The V and J ends lost 0 bases and 0 bases respectively, with 9 bases between them. The CDR3 sequence is 15 residues long. Germline V gene lookup returns CDR1 DFQATT and CDR2 SNEGSKA (reference sequence).

The table lists this clonotype with a few counts. The rearrangement links TRBV5-1 to TRBJ2-1, with TRBD1 matching 8 bases. Trimming took 4 bases from V and 4 from J; bases not matched to a gene: 7. The CDR3 has 15 residues. In germline, CDR1 is SGHRS, CDR2 YFSETQ. The CDR3: CASSGRGLVYNEQFF. The CDR3 region has the DNA TGCGCCAGCAGCGGCAGGGGGCTCGTATACAATGAGCAGTTCTTC.

Of note for this clonotype: This may be a read error, as it is one base from a much larger clone. The chain couples TRBV5-5 to TRBJ1-2; D is possibly TRBD1 (5 bases). V dropped 0 bases and J dropped 4 bases, with 10 bases sitting between them. Looked up from germline, CDR1 is SGHKS and CDR2 is YYEKEE (reference sequence). This CDR3 has 14 amino acids. CDR3 residues: CASSLAGLVYGYTF. The CDR3 DNA reads TGTGCCAGCAGCTTGGCGGGACTGGTCTATGGCTACACCTTC.

This clonotype was seen many times. The chain combines TRBV25-1 with TRBJ1-5, with TRBD1 as a possible D gene (5 bases). V gave up 2 bases and J gave up 4 bases, with 9 bases separating them. Germline-derived CDR1 and CDR2 are MGHDK and SYGVNS. The CDR3 runs to 14 residues. The CDR3 DNA is TGTGCCAGCAGTGAACGGGACCCTAATCAGCCCCAGCATTTT. Amino acids: CASSERDPNQPQHF.

The table lists this clonotype with many counts. V usage is TRBV7-2 and J usage is TRBJ2-1; D possibly corresponds to TRBD1 (5 bases). Deletions cut 5 bases from V and 15 bases from J, with 17 bases between. The CDR3 consists of 12 residues. The germline V gene has CDR1 SGHTA and CDR2 FQGNSA. This CDR3 reads CASSLRDTWPFF. The DNA for the CDR3 is TGTGCCAGCAGCCTCAGGGATACCTGGCCGTTCTTC.

This clonotype was observed a few times. A much larger clone lies one base from this, so it may be a read error. The chain joins TRBV27 to TRBJ1-2, with D hard to call. This CDR3 region has 13 residues. V shed 5 bases and J shed 2 bases, with 9 bases lying between them. The germline CDR1 and CDR2 sequences are MNHEY and SMNVEV (reference sequence). CDR3 sequence: CASSEGKNYGYTF. In nucleotides, the CDR3 is TGTGCCAGCAGTGAGGGAAAGAACTATGGCTACACCTTC.

This clonotype was observed many times. The chain links TRBV7-2 to TRBJ2-7, with no clear D. Germline-derived CDR1 and CDR2 are SGHTA and FQGNSA. Trimming removed 1 base from V and 1 base from J, with 8 bases in between. The CDR3 is made up of 14 amino acids. CDR3 loop: CASSLVTASYEQYF. As DNA, the CDR3 is TGTGCCAGCAGCTTAGTTACCGCTTCCTACGAGCAGTACTTC.

This clonotype was seen at least ten times. The chain recombines TRBV7-9 with TRBJ2-1, with D uncertain. Trimming shortened V by 3 bases and J by 2 bases, and 14 bases separated the two germline ends. Germline V gives CDR1 SEHNR, CDR2 FQNEAQ (reference sequence). The CDR3 has 16 amino acids. The CDR3: CASSFKDGPAYNEQFF. CDR3 DNA sequence: TGTGCCAGCAGCTTTAAAGACGGACCAGCCTACAATGAGCAGTTCTTC.